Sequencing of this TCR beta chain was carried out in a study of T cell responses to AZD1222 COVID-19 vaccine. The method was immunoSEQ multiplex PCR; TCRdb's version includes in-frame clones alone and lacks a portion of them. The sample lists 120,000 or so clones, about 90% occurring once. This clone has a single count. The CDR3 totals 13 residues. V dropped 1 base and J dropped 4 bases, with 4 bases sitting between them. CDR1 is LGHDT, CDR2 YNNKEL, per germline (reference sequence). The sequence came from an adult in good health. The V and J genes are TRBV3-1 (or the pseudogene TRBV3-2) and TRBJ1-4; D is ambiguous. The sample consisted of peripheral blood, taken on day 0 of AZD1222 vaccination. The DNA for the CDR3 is TGTGCCAGCAGCCAAGTCAGTAATGAAAAACTGTTTTTT. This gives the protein CASSQVSNEKLFF.